A selection of T cell receptor beta chains follows, all from one sample in a study of T cell responses to AZD1222 COVID-19 vaccine. Sequencing was performed with immunoSEQ multiplex PCR; in TCRdb, only in-frame clones are kept and a portion is missing. The sample lists more than 95,000 clones; around 83% were seen once. The specimen was peripheral blood, collected 28 days after the second AZD1222 dose. These TCRs come from an adult who received the AZD1222 COVID-19 vaccine. CDR3s include the opening cysteine and the closing phenylalanine or tryptophan. D genes are given only for firm matches. A row's size may be missing; if present it is once, few, many or a size class.

clone_size | j_call | v_call | d_call | cdr3_nt | cdr3_aa
- | TRBJ2-3 | TRBV4-3 | TRBD2 | TGCGCCAGCAGACAGAACGCCGGGGCCGGGGGGGATACGCAGTATTTT | CASRQNAGAGGDTQYF
- | TRBJ2-7 | TRBV6-7 | - | TGTGCCAGCAGTTACTCCCTGGGCAGGACGACGTACGAGCAGTACTTC | CASSYSLGRTTYEQYF
few | TRBJ2-1 | TRBV5-1 | TRBD1 | TGCGCCAGCAATCTATTGGGACAGAGCTCCTACAATGAGCAGTTCTTC | CASNLLGQSSYNEQFF
- | TRBJ2-1 | TRBV2 | - | TGTGCCAGCTCTTTTGGACAGAGCTCCTACAATGAGCAGTTCTTC | CASSFGQSSYNEQFF
- | TRBJ2-1 | TRBV10-1 | TRBD1 | TGCGCCAGCAGCCCGACAGGGCTCAATGAGCAGTTCTTC | CASSPTGLNEQFF
- | TRBJ1-4 | TRBV5-5 | - | TGTGCCAGCAGCTTGGCGATTAATGAAAAACTGTTTTTT | CASSLAINEKLFF
- | TRBJ2-7 | TRBV5-6 | - | TGTGCCAGCAGCTTGGGGGGCAGCTCCTACGAGCAGTACTTC | CASSLGGSSYEQYF
- | TRBJ2-7 | TRBV3-1/TRBV3-2 | TRBD1 | TGTGCCAGCAGCGCTCGACCGGGACAGGGATCCTACGAGCAGTACTTC | CASSARPGQGSYEQYF
- | TRBJ1-6 | TRBV3-1/TRBV3-2 | TRBD1 | TGTGCCAGCAGCCAAGGTGGGACAGGGTTGACACCCCTCCACTTT | CASSQGGTGLTPLHF
- | TRBJ2-3 | TRBV6-1 | TRBD2 | TGTGCCAGCAGTGAAATGGGAACTAGCGGGGACCGAGATACGCAGTATTTT | CASSEMGTSGDRDTQYF
- | TRBJ2-1 | TRBV11-2 | - | TGTGCCAGCAGGCTTAACGGTGAGCAGTTCTTC | CASRLNGEQFF
- | TRBJ2-5 | TRBV5-8 | - | TGTGCCAGCAGCTTGAGTCCAGGCGGGAAGACCCAGTACTTC | CASSLSPGGKTQYF
- | TRBJ2-3 | TRBV7-9 | - | TGTGCCAGCAGCTCGACAGGAGATACGCAGTATTTT | CASSSTGDTQYF
- | TRBJ1-2 | TRBV15 | TRBD1 | TGTGCCACCAGCCTTGGGGGACAGCCCTATGACTACACCTTC | CATSLGGQPYDYTF
- | TRBJ2-5 | TRBV5-1 | - | TGCGCCAGCAGCACCGTTTCGGAGACCCAGTACTTC | CASSTVSETQYF
few | TRBJ1-2 | TRBV2 | - | TGTGCCAGCAGTGAATGGGGAAACTATGGCTACACCTTC | CASSEWGNYGYTF
- | TRBJ2-5 | TRBV3-1/TRBV3-2 | - | TGTGCCAGCAGCCCCACAGGACAGCAAGAGACCCAGTACTTC | CASSPTGQQETQYF
- | TRBJ1-4 | TRBV7-8 | - | TGTGCCAGCAGCCGAGGTTTGGGAGGTGAAAAACTGTTTTTT | CASSRGLGGEKLFF
- | TRBJ2-1 | TRBV28 | - | TGTGCCAGCAGTTTCGGAATCTACAATGAGCAGTTCTTC | CASSFGIYNEQFF
- | TRBJ1-2 | TRBV9 | - | TGTGCCAGCAGCGTAGAGATGACGGGGGGGCAAGGCTATGGCTACACCTTC | CASSVEMTGGQGYGYTF
- | TRBJ1-4 | TRBV7-9 | - | TGTGCCAGCAGCTTAGGGTCTGGACGGGATGAAAAACTGTTTTTT | CASSLGSGRDEKLFF
- | TRBJ2-2 | TRBV15 | - | TGTGCCACCAGCAGGTCCCCAGGGCGTACCGGGGAGCTGTTTTTT | CATSRSPGRTGELFF
- | TRBJ1-1 | TRBV10-2 | - | TGCGCCAGCAGTGAGGGAGAGTACTATAGGACTGAAGCTTTCTTT | CASSEGEYYRTEAFF
- | TRBJ2-7 | TRBV7-9 | TRBD2 | TGTGCCAGCAGCGCAACCGGGACTAGTAACGAGCAGTACTTC | CASSATGTSNEQYF
- | TRBJ2-3 | TRBV24-1 | - | TGTGCCACCAGTGACTTTACCCCTCCCCCCGGGTCTACTAGCACAGATACGCAGTATTTT | CATSDFTPPPGSTSTDTQYF
- | TRBJ1-1 | TRBV6-5 | - | TGTGCCAGTGGAAATTTGGCCACTGAAGCTTTCTTT | CASGNLATEAFF
- | TRBJ1-2 | TRBV25-1 | - | TGTGCCAGCAGTGAACCGGGCAGGGGTGTGGGGGGCTACACCTTC | CASSEPGRGVGGYTF
- | TRBJ1-4 | TRBV29-1 | TRBD1 | TGCAGCGGCTACAGGGGAAGCAATGAAAAACTGTTTTTT | CSGYRGSNEKLFF
few | TRBJ1-5 | TRBV19 | TRBD1 | TGTGCCAGTAGTATGAGACAGGGTAATCAGCCCCAGCATTTT | CASSMRQGNQPQHF
few | TRBJ1-1 | TRBV28 | - | TGTGCCAGTAGTTCGGGGCAGACGAACACTGAAGCTTTCTTT | CASSSGQTNTEAFF
- | TRBJ1-1 | TRBV13 | - | TGTGCCAGCAGCTTATGGCGCCCCAGCACTGAAGCTTTCTTT | CASSLWRPSTEAFF
- | TRBJ1-1 | TRBV18 | TRBD1 | TGTGCCAGCTCACCTAACAGGGGGCCGGGGAACACTGAAGCTTTCTTT | CASSPNRGPGNTEAFF
- | TRBJ2-7 | TRBV28 | - | TGTGCCAGCACCCCCGGGACGGCCTACGAGCAGTACTTC | CASTPGTAYEQYF
- | TRBJ1-1 | TRBV7-2 | - | TGTGCCAGCAGCGCCCCGGGACAATACACTGAAGCTTTCTTT | CASSAPGQYTEAFF
- | TRBJ1-1 | TRBV18 | - | TGTGCCAGCTCACCCGGAGTGTTGGCAGGGAACACTGAAGCTTTCTTT | CASSPGVLAGNTEAFF
once | TRBJ1-1 | TRBV27 | - | TGTGCCAGCAGTTTAAGGCCCGTTTTGAACACTGAAGCTTTCTTT | CASSLRPVLNTEAFF
- | TRBJ1-2 | TRBV19 | - | TGTGCCAGTAGTATCACCCGGACCGGAACTTGGGGCTACACCTTC | CASSITRTGTWGYTF